Ten or more counts support the clone carrying this T cell receptor (beta chain). Its target is not known. This specimen comes from a study of T-cell memory formation after mild COVID-19. As for the study in general: There were largely donor-specific TCR clusters.

TCRdb re-called the 5' RACE reads through MiXCR, storing one row per CDR3 protein. Of about 310,000 distinct CDR3 sequences in the sample, less than 20% are singletons; the top ten hold around 21%. Broader study findings: The study found contracting CD4+ clones mainly in CM and EM and contracting CD8+ clones in EMRA. In pre-infection memory, a portion of responding clones appeared, which suggested that cross-reactive memory joined. Clones shrinking from day 15 to 85 showed even CD4/CD8 mixes; later expanders tilted CD4+.

V was shortened by 2 bases and J by 5 bases, with 14 bases between the two germline ends. Germline CDR1 and CDR2: SGHNT and YYREEE (reference sequence). The CDR3 spans 16 residues. The material sequenced was PBMCs or a T cell subset sorted from them (not recorded which). This TCR derives from a man between 18 and 29 years old who had mild COVID-19 (a few samples of this study predate the infection). Cell type and time point are not known. The J gene is TRBJ1-6, the V gene TRBV5-4, with a possible D match to TRBD1 (5 bases). The CDR3 reads CASSLFGARNNSPLHF. CDR3 DNA: TGTGCCAGCAGCTTATTTGGGGCCCGGAATAATTCACCCCTCCACTTT.